This T cell receptor beta chain stems from a study of blood T cell repertoires in COVID-19. Assay: immunoSEQ multiplex PCR; the TCRdb copy retains only in-frame clones and omits some. The sample yields more than 45,000 clones, roughly nine tenths seen once. The CDR3 loop spans 12 amino acids. Germline-derived CDR1 and CDR2 are SGHTA and FQGTGA. V was trimmed by 5 bases and J by 8 bases, leaving 11 bases between them. The clonotype was recovered from a human donor in a cohort sampled during active COVID-19. The chain uses TRBV7-3 and TRBJ2-3, with D uncertain. The sample comprised peripheral blood. In DNA form, the CDR3 reads TGTGCCAGCAGCCTCCTTTCGGGTACGCAGTATTTT. As protein: CASSLLSGTQYF. The whole variable domain, filled in from reference TRBV7-3 and TRBJ2-3, reads GAGVSQTPSNKVTEKGKYVELRCDPISGHTALYWYRQSLGQGPEFLIYFQGTGAADDSGLPNDRFFAVRPEGSVSTLKIQRTERGDSAVYLCASSLLSGTQYFGPGTRLTVL.